Sequencing of this T cell receptor (beta chain) was carried out in a study of blood T cell repertoires in COVID-19 (TCRdb year 2020). For the wider study: The collaborator samples originated in the United States, Italy and Spain and spanned the acute and convalescent phases of COVID-19. The prospective study material was composed of cDNA or gDNA derived from T cells, B-cell-depleted T cells, or PBMCs. Subjects who had been exposed to COVID-19, were actively infected with it, or had recovered from it provided the deeply sampled blood TCRbeta repertoires that made up the dataset. The repertoires were released in a freely available public database meant as a resource for research on the immune response to SARS-CoV-2. Samples were obtained from the ongoing ImmuneRACE study (first 160 participants) and from 1,254 subjects provided by 6 global collaborators. A de-identified subject ID, COVID-19 status, age in years and sex were almost always included in the sample metadata. HLA class I and class II types, where available, came from metadata supplied by the sample provider rather than from assay-based typing.

Spanning cysteine to phenylalanine, the CDR3 consists of 17 amino acids. Only the CDR3 DNA is retained, 51 bases long and in frame from the first base. Via the germline V gene, CDR1 is ENHRY and CDR2 SYGVKD. At the junction V is shortened by 0 bases and J by 0 bases; bases outside the gene matches: 4. Each collaborating institution followed its own protocols to collect whole blood in K2EDTA tubes. For TCRbeta analysis, collaborators shipped samples in one of three forms: frozen whole blood, isolated PBMCs, or DNA extracted from either of those sample types. TCRbeta CDR3 regions were amplified from genomic DNA using the immunoSEQ Assay, a bias-controlled multiplex PCR. From the authors' description of their analysis: Within the assay, amplification of reference gene primers was used to estimate how many nucleated cells each sample contained. Sequence reads were collapsed and filtered to measure the absolute abundance of every unique TCRbeta CDR3 rearrangement. For each sample, productive Simpson clonality was calculated by taking the square root of Simpson's diversity index across productive rearrangements. TCRdb provides this immuneACCESS table in a form limited to in-frame rearrangements. Some clones are lacking; in checked studies, under half of them reflect an unresolved V gene, and why the rest are absent is not known. That table supplies the V and J calls and clone size; D and trimming were determined from the DNA. The sample table shows hundreds of thousands of clones, and around 89% are seen once. The ten largest clones represent about 4.6% of the sample.

The count of this clone is one. Its antigen is still unknown. The sample holds no much larger clone one base away, and base qualities are not on file. General findings and caveats noted by the study authors: Clinical and demographic metadata were provided uncurated, with the amount varying by source and participant.

Sequencing was done on a sample of peripheral blood. This TCR was recovered from a man aged 35 to 55 with acute or convalescent COVID-19. This sequence uses TRBV10-3 and TRBJ1-5, and 8 junctional nucleotides match TRBD1. The nucleotides are TGTGCCATCAGTGAGTCGGACAGGGTACATAGCAATCAGCCCCAGCATTTT. This yields the protein CAISESDRVHSNQPQHF.